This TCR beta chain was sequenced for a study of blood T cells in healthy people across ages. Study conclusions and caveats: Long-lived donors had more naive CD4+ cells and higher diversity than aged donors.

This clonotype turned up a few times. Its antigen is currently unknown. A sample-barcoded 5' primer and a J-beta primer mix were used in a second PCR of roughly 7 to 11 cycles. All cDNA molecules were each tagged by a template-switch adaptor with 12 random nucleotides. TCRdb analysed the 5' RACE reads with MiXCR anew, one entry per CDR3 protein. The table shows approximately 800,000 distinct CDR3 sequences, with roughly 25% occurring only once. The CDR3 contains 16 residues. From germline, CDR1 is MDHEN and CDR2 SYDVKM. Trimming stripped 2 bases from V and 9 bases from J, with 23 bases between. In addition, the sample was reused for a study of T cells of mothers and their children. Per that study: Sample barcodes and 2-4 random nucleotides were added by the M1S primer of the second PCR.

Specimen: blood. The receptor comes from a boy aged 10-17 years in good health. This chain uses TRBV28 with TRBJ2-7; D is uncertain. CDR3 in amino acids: CASSLGPRISSWGQYF. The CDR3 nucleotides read TGTGCCAGCAGTTTAGGTCCGAGGATATCGAGTTGGGGGCAGTACTTC.